This T cell receptor beta chain comes out of a study of T cell repertoires in cytomegalovirus infection (dated by TCRdb to the late 2010s). The study in broad terms: Donor HLA type was relevant to the analysis, as public TCR beta signatures indicated carriage of CMV infection together with the matching HLA type.

The reads were generated on an Illumina HiSeq 1500. The public reads were quality trimmed at Q25 with fastp and then assembled into clones with MiXCR by TCRdb, keeping productive beta chains. Entries that share a CDR3 protein sequence are merged under the most common genes and DNA. Here the sample has 150,000 to 200,000 distinct CDR3 sequences; approximately 15% occur a single time. 25% to 30% of the sample is held by the ten biggest clonotypes. From the cysteine up to the phenylalanine, the CDR3 has a length of 15 residues. Left in the record is the CDR3 DNA by itself, 45 bases read in frame from the first base. The germline V and J ends show losses of 4 bases and 2 bases respectively, and no gene match explains 5 bases of the junction. Sequences SGHNT (CDR1) and YYREEE (CDR2) are obtained from the germline V gene (reference sequence). This clonotype was found once. What this receptor recognizes is not known. Per-base qualities were not stored, and no clone one base away is much larger. One read alone is weak evidence.

Results the study describes overall, beyond this receptor: In both this cohort and an independent roughly 350-donor cohort, the cumulative frequency of public TCR beta family members distinguished carriers of CMV infection plus the relevant HLA type. In the ex vivo response, HLA-C-restricted CMV-specific TCR beta clonotypes were dominant, and in two of eight donors the single most frequent clonotype came from this HLA-C-restricted group.

Recombination joined TRBV5-4 with TRBJ1-2, with TRBD1 identical over 10 junction bases. The TCR was taken from a human donor in good health (CMV status not recorded). Some clones in this sample may be carry-over from other donors' samples. The sequenced sample was PBMCs. The CDR3 protein: CASSREGQGNYGYTF. In nucleotides, the sequence is TGTGCCAGCAGCCGTGAGGGACAGGGGAACTATGGCTACACCTTC.